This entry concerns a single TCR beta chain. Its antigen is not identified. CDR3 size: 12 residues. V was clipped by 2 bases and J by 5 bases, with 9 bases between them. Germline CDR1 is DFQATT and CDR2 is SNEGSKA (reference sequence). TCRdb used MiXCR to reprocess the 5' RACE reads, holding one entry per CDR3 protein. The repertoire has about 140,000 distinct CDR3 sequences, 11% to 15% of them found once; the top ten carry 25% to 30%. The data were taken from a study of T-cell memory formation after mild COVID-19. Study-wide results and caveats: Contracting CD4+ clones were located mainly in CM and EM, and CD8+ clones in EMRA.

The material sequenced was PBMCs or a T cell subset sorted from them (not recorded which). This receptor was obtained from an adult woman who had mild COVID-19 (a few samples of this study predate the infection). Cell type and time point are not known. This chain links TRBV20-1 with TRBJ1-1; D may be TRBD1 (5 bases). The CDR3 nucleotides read TGCAGTGCTAGACCAGGGATGACTGAAGCTTTCTTT. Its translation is CSARPGMTEAFF.